What follows are 29 T cell receptor beta chains derived from one specimen sequenced in a study of T cells in Graves' hyperthyroidism and ophthalmopathy. RNA transcripts yielded amplified TCR beta CDR3 regions. HTBI primers were used for first-round RT-PCR of the TCR CDR3. TCRdb passed the multiplex PCR reads through MiXCR, listing each CDR3 protein once. The sample includes 600,000 to 700,000 distinct CDR3 sequences, nearly 45% of them seen just once. What was sequenced was peripheral blood or thyroid tissue (not recorded which). The receptors here all came from an adult man with Graves' disease, either hyperthyroidism or ophthalmopathy (not recorded which).

The CDR3 DNA is TGTGCCAGTAGTAACCGGGACTTTACCTCCTACGAGCAGTACTTC. Its translation: CASSNRDFTSYEQYF. This chain uses TRBV19 with TRBJ2-7; possibly TRBD2 for D (6 bases). Trimming pared 4 bases from V and 0 bases from J, leaving 13 bases between. The CDR3 extends over 15 amino acids. Per germline, CDR1 LNHDA and CDR2 SQIVND (reference sequence).

The rearrangement links TRBV6-6 to TRBJ1-5, with D hard to call. Per germline, CDR1 MNHNY and CDR2 SVGAGI (reference sequence). The V gene lost 6 bases and the J gene lost 15 bases, with 15 bases spanning the gap. The CDR3 sequence is 11 residues long. The CDR3 reads CASSRSGAVHF. Written as DNA, the CDR3 is TGTGCCAGCAGCCGCTCCGGTGCAGTGCATTTT.

This clonotype occurred many times. V is TRBV12-3 or TRBV12-4 and J is TRBJ1-6, with 9 nucleotides matching TRBD1. The V and J ends lost 3 bases and 10 bases, in that order; junction bases with no gene match: 4. The CDR3 loop spans 14 amino acids. The CDR3 protein is CASSLTGGYSPLHF. Here the CDR3 DNA reads TGTGCCAGCAGTTTGACAGGGGGTTACTCACCCCTCCACTTT.

This clonotype was counted between two and nine times. This chain connects TRBV9 to TRBJ1-1; perhaps TRBD1 as D (5 bases). Looked up from germline, CDR1 is SGDLS and CDR2 is YYNGEE. V lost 0 bases to trimming and J lost 1 base, with 16 bases between them. CDR3 length equals 17 residues. CDR3 sequence: CASSVVAGQGPNTEAFF. As DNA, the CDR3 is TGTGCCAGCAGCGTAGTTGCAGGCCAGGGTCCGAACACTGAAGCTTTCTTT.

V usage is TRBV15 and J usage is TRBJ2-7; possibly TRBD1 for D (6 bases). The ends were cut back, 0 bases at V and 2 bases at J, with 11 bases in the middle. This CDR3 has 15 residues. Germline V gene lookup returns CDR1 LNHNV and CDR2 YYDKDF (reference sequence). CDR3 residues: CATSRDLDSTYEQYF. Written as DNA, the CDR3 is TGTGCCACCAGCAGAGATCTGGACAGTACCTACGAGCAGTACTTC.

V usage is TRBV6-5 and J usage is TRBJ1-2; D might be TRBD1 (6 bases). Trimming took 6 bases from V and 3 from J, leaving 17 bases between them. This CDR3 is 15 amino acids long. CDR1 is MNHEY, CDR2 SVGAGI, per germline. CDR3 region: CASRGPRGVDYGYTF. Written as DNA, the CDR3 is TGTGCCAGCAGAGGCCCCAGGGGCGTCGACTATGGCTACACCTTC.

For this clonotype: A read error may produce the germline difference seen at one junction end. The V gene is TRBV7-6, the J gene TRBJ1-4; 10 bases are a match to TRBD1. The CDR3 totals 9 residues. The germline V gene encodes CDR1 SGHVS and CDR2 FNYEAQ. Here the CDR3 DNA reads TGTGCCACCTCTGGGACAGGGGCATTT. It encodes CATSGTGAF.

This clonotype was picked up many times. The rearrangement uses TRBV7-9 and TRBJ2-5; 12 bases agree with TRBD2. Germline V lookup: CDR1 SEHNR, CDR2 FQNEAQ (reference sequence). The V gene end was trimmed by 5 bases and the J gene end by 4 bases; junction bases not matched to a gene: 2. The CDR3 runs to 14 residues. The CDR3 region has the DNA TGTGCCAGCAGCCCGGGACTAGCGGGAGAGACCCAGTACTTC. It specifies CASSPGLAGETQYF.

Concerning this clonotype itself: A junction boundary mismatches the germline segment, possibly from a read error. The chain uses TRBV7-2 and TRBJ1-4, with 7 bases aligning to TRBD1. The germline CDR1 and CDR2 sequences are SGHTA and FQGNSA. The CDR3 runs 12 residues. CDR3 sequence reads: CAGSLGGEKLFF. Written as DNA, the CDR3 is TGTGCCGGCAGCTTAGGGGGCGAAAAACTGTTTTTT.

V gene TRBV27 combines with J gene TRBJ1-5; 9 bases are shared with TRBD1. Germline CDR1 and CDR2: MNHEY and SMNVEV (reference sequence). The V segment lost 8 bases and the J segment 7 bases; nucleotides outside the gene matches: 6. CDR3 length: 13 residues. CDR3 protein: CASDRGVAQPQHF. CDR3 DNA sequence: TGTGCCAGCGACAGGGGGGTTGCACAGCCCCAGCATTTT.

This clonotype was counted only a few times. This chain joins TRBV20-1 and TRBJ1-6; 9 bases map to TRBD1. CDR1 is DFQATT and CDR2 is SNEGSKA in the germline V gene (reference sequence). V shed 0 bases, J shed 9 bases, and the junction held 3 bases outside the gene matches. The length of the CDR3 is 14 residues. This chain's CDR3 is CSARDGTGSSPLHF. Written as DNA, the CDR3 is TGCAGTGCTAGAGATGGGACAGGGAGTTCACCCCTCCACTTT.

The chain has TRBV19 and TRBJ1-2; possibly TRBD1 for D (5 bases). Germline V lookup: CDR1 LNHDA, CDR2 SQIVND (reference sequence). V shed 6 bases and J shed 6 bases, with 14 bases lying between them. This CDR3 has 13 amino acids. CDR3 region: CASSLTDPNGYTF. The CDR3 bases are TGTGCCAGTAGCCTGACAGACCCGAATGGCTACACCTTC.

The V call is TRBV20-1, the J call TRBJ2-2; a possible D gene is TRBD2 (5 bases). Germline loops: CDR1 DFQATT, CDR2 SNEGSKA (reference sequence). V was trimmed by 3 bases and J by 5 bases, leaving 16 bases between them. There are 15 residues in the CDR3. CDR3 in DNA: TGCAGTGCTAGGTCATCATCGAGGGTAACCGGGGAGCTGTTTTTT. It encodes CSARSSSRVTGELFF.

The V and J genes are TRBV7-9 and TRBJ1-2, with D unclear. Trimming pared 2 bases from V and 7 bases from J, leaving 8 bases between. Germline CDR1 reads SEHNR; CDR2 reads FQNEAQ (reference sequence). The CDR3 extends over 12 amino acids. Here the CDR3 DNA reads TGTGCCAGCAGCTTATCAAAGGCTGGCTACACCTTC. Protein sequence: CASSLSKAGYTF.

The rearrangement links TRBV6-6 to TRBJ1-2; 7 nucleotides line up with TRBD1. The V and J ends lost 6 bases and 8 bases, in that order; junction bases with no gene match: 3. The germline CDR1 and CDR2 sequences are MNHNY and SVGAGI (reference sequence). The CDR3 has 11 amino acids. DNA for the CDR3: TGTGCCAGCAGGGGGACAGTCGGCTACACCTTC. It yields the protein CASRGTVGYTF.

This chain joins TRBV29-1 and TRBJ2-7; D possibly corresponds to TRBD1 (6 bases). There are 11 residues in the CDR3. V lost 7 bases to trimming and J lost 5 bases, with 12 bases between them. Germline-derived CDR1 and CDR2 are SQVTM and ANQGSEA. CDR3 loop: CSASAGDEQYF. The CDR3 DNA follows: TGCAGCGCATCAGCAGGGGACGAGCAGTACTTC.

This clonotype was seen a handful of times. The chain links TRBV6-6 to TRBJ2-7; unclear D gene. Deletions cut 7 bases from V and 0 bases from J, with 7 bases between. CDR1 and CDR2 from the germline V gene are MNHNY and SVGAGI (reference sequence). The length of the CDR3 is 12 residues. The CDR3 region is CASISNSYEQYF. In DNA form, the CDR3 reads TGTGCCAGCATCTCAAACTCCTACGAGCAGTACTTC.

A note on this clonotype: A single base separates this from a much larger clone, so it may be a read error. J is TRBJ1-2 and V is TRBV10-2, with a weak D call TRBD1 (6 bases). V was trimmed by 0 bases and J by 4 bases, leaving 9 bases between them. The CDR3 covers 14 residues. The germline V gene has CDR1 WSHSY and CDR2 SAAADI. CDR3: CASSESIRGYGYTF. Written as DNA, the CDR3 is TGCGCCAGCAGTGAGTCGATCAGGGGCTATGGCTACACCTTC.

There are many counts of this clonotype. This chain uses TRBV24-1 with TRBJ2-5, with D unresolved. Between the trimmed V and J ends, which lost 9 bases and 7 bases, there was a span of 5 bases. Germline V gene sequence: CDR1 KGHDR, CDR2 SFDVKD. The CDR3 totals 9 residues. The CDR3 reads CATPGTQYF. In DNA, the CDR3 is TGTGCCACCCCCGGGACCCAGTACTTC.

This clonotype appeared a few times. This chain joins TRBV5-1 and TRBJ2-7; 10 nucleotides line up with TRBD1. CDR1 and CDR2 from the germline V gene are SGHRS and YFSETQ. The V segment lost 2 bases and the J segment 7 bases; nucleotides outside the gene matches: 6. The CDR3 consists of 14 residues. The chain's CDR3 is CASSLPGQGSEQYF. CDR3 in DNA: TGCGCCAGCAGCTTACCGGGACAGGGGTCTGAGCAGTACTTC.

This clonotype appeared a few times. The CDR3 DNA is TGTGCCAGCAGCCTGCTCTTAGGGAAAAATGGCTACACCTTC. Protein: CASSLLLGKNGYTF. The chain recombines TRBV7-8 with TRBJ1-2; D gene ambiguous. V was pared by 5 bases and J by 6 bases, with 16 bases between. The length of the CDR3 is 14 residues. Germline values: CDR1 SGHVS, CDR2 FQNEAQ.

The genes are TRBV7-9 and TRBJ1-3; D is ambiguous. Trimming took 5 bases from V and 4 from J, leaving 15 bases between them. Germline lookup yields CDR1 SEHNR and CDR2 FQNEAQ (reference sequence). The CDR3 has 15 residues. CDR3 residues: CASSPGGVFGNTIYF. In DNA form, the CDR3 reads TGTGCCAGCAGCCCCGGTGGGGTGTTCGGAAACACCATATATTTT. Full variable domain (outside the CDR3, taken from reference TRBV7-9 and TRBJ1-3): DTGVSQNPRHKITKRGQNVTFRCDPISEHNRLYWYRQTLGQGPEFLTYFQNEAQLEKSRLLSDRFSAERPKGSFSTLEIQRTEQGDSAMYLCASSPGGVFGNTIYFGEGSWLTVV.

V is TRBV2 and J is TRBJ1-3, with 7 bases that match TRBD1. V lost 5 bases and J lost 8; bases outside the gene matches: 12. CDR1 and CDR2 from the germline V gene are SNHLY and FYNNEI. This CDR3 spans 15 amino acids. The CDR3 sequence: CASSKPGGGDYTIYF. Written as DNA, the CDR3 is TGTGCCAGCAGTAAACCGGGAGGGGGCGACTACACCATATATTTT.

The rearrangement uses TRBV2 and TRBJ1-3; D gene uncertain. The V and J ends lost 4 bases and 0 bases respectively, with 16 bases between them. This CDR3 has 17 amino acids. The germline gives CDR1 SNHLY, CDR2 FYNNEI. The CDR3 region has the DNA TGTGCCAGCAGTGGGAACGGAGACCCTGCCTCTGGAAACACCATATATTTT. Translation gives CASSGNGDPASGNTIYF.

The table lists this clonotype with many counts. The V and J genes are TRBV10-2 and TRBJ1-3; D is undetermined. CDR3 length: 13 amino acids. V was cut by 4 bases and J by 4 bases, with 8 bases left in between. CDR1 WSHSY and CDR2 SAAADI come from the germline V gene. The CDR3 DNA sequence: TGCGCCAGCAGTGGACTGAGAGGAAACACCATATATTTT. Amino acids: CASSGLRGNTIYF.

J is TRBJ1-1 and V is TRBV12-3 or TRBV12-4; no definite D call. Trimming took off 8 bases at V and 9 bases at J, with 19 bases between the two ends. The CDR3 has 13 residues. As DNA, the CDR3 is TGTGCCAGCGATAACAGCGGACCCTCTCAAGCTTTCTTT. This gives the protein CASDNSGPSQAFF.

This clonotype has ten or more counts. The chain recombines TRBV7-9 with TRBJ2-7; TRBD1 matches 9 bases. Looked up from germline, CDR1 is SEHNR and CDR2 is FQNEAQ (reference sequence). J was trimmed by 5 bases and V by 4 bases; bases with no gene match: 0. The CDR3 runs to 12 residues. The CDR3 here is CASSWDRDEQYF. The CDR3 DNA sequence: TGTGCCAGCAGCTGGGACAGGGACGAGCAGTACTTC.

This clonotype was detected a few times. The chain employs TRBV7-9 and TRBJ1-1; maybe TRBD1 (5 bases). The CDR3 is 12 amino acids. Germline-derived CDR1 and CDR2 are SEHNR and FQNEAQ (reference sequence). The ends were cut back, 5 bases at V and 5 bases at J, with 9 bases in the middle. The CDR3 DNA is TGTGCCAGCAGCCGACAGAGAACTGAAGCTTTCTTT. Translation gives CASSRQRTEAFF.

This clonotype was detected only a few times. V usage is TRBV12-3 or TRBV12-4 and J usage is TRBJ1-3; a weak D match, TRBD1 (6 bases). Trimming removed 8 bases from V and 4 bases from J, with 12 bases in between. The CDR3 sequence is 13 residues long. DNA of the CDR3: TGTGCCAGCGAGGGGGGCAGAGGAAACACCATATATTTT. The encoded protein is CASEGGRGNTIYF.